This T cell receptor beta chain was identified during a study of early T cells in non-severe SARS-CoV-2 infection (TCRdb year 2021). With regard to the full study: Bulk RNA from unsorted whole blood was used for TCR sequencing, so alpha and beta chains could not be paired.

The method behind the library was 5' RACE. The run used a NextSeq 500. The TCR library protocol attached unique molecular identifiers to individual cDNA molecules to correct for sequencing error and PCR bias. Sequencing covered both TCR alpha and beta chains, and within each sample the abundances of alpha and beta sequences were tightly co-correlated. As for the authors' bioinformatics: Decombinator V4 was used to perform V gene, J gene and CDR3 annotation of TCR sequences. TCRs were defined as expanded if a significant change between any two time points was detected under a Poisson model with p below 0.0001. TCR abundances were normalised to the total number of TCRs sequenced per sample and expressed as counts per million. A search of VDJdb, accessed on 1 November 2021, was run for TCRs annotated to CMV, EBV and SARS-CoV-2, with TCRs annotated for multiple antigens excluded. TCRdb cleaned the public reads at Q25 with fastp, built clones with MiXCR and kept in-frame beta chains. Duplicate CDR3 protein sequences are folded into a single record with the most common DNA and genes. The authors' filters were not applied to this entry. The sample table shows roughly 90,000 distinct CDR3 sequences, and 14% are seen once. Clones ranked in the top ten supply about 6.1% of the sample.

This was a case-control study nested in a cohort of healthcare workers in London, UK, who had nasopharyngeal swab PCR tests and blood samples taken every week. Healthcare workers were enrolled in the week of the UK lockdown, from 23 to 31 March 2020, and were followed every week for up to roughly 16 weeks. In its sample, this clonotype was seen a few times. The target of this receptor is not known. No base quality information exists; no much larger clone differs at one position. Results the study describes overall, beyond this receptor: VDJdb matching was skewed toward anti-spike CD8 responses and likely underestimated virus-specific expansions by missing private and CD4 specificities.

Source material: whole blood. This receptor was obtained from an adult who was a healthcare worker with PCR-confirmed SARS-CoV-2 infection or an uninfected control (not recorded which).

The CDR3 protein: CASSLGGGPYNEQFF. The nucleotide sequence is given as TGTGCCAGCAGCTTAGGGGGGGGACCCTACAATGAGCAGTTCTTC. The chain links TRBV11-1 with TRBJ2-1; TRBD2 matches 7 bases in the middle. Spanning cysteine to phenylalanine, the CDR3 consists of 15 amino acids. Kept here is only the CDR3 DNA, which spans 45 bases and is read in frame from base 1. At the junction V is shortened by 1 base and J by 2 bases; bases outside the gene matches: 2. The germline V gene (reference sequence) provides CDR1 SGHAT and CDR2 FQDESV.